This T cell receptor (beta chain) was recorded in a study of early T cells in non-severe SARS-CoV-2 infection listed by TCRdb under 2021. Context from the whole study: Bulk RNA from unsorted whole blood was used for TCR sequencing, so alpha and beta chains could not be paired. Broad study findings and their caveats: Matching against VDJdb was skewed toward anti-spike CD8 responses, likely underestimated virus-specific expansions, and missed private and CD4 specificities.

Library construction relied on 5' RACE. TCRdb records NextSeq 500 as the sequencer. The TCR library protocol attached unique molecular identifiers to individual cDNA molecules to correct for sequencing error and PCR bias. Both TCR alpha and beta chains were sequenced, and tight co-correlation was observed between alpha and beta sequence abundances in each sample. As for the original processing: Decombinator V4 was used to annotate TCR sequences for V gene, J gene and CDR3. Expanded TCRs were defined as changing significantly between any two time points under a Poisson model with p below 0.0001. TCR abundances were normalised to the total number of TCRs sequenced per sample and expressed as counts per million. MAIT TCRs were defined by TRAV1-2 paired with TRAJ12, TRAJ20 or TRAJ33, and iNKT TCRs by TRAV10 paired with TRAJ18. VDJdb, accessed 1 November 2021, was searched for CMV, EBV and SARS-CoV-2 annotated TCRs, excluding TCRs annotated for multiple antigens. The public reads were quality trimmed at Q25 with fastp and then assembled into clones with MiXCR by TCRdb, keeping productive beta chains. Each entry merges the rows of one CDR3 protein and shows their most common DNA and genes. The V and J calls shown here were made by TCRdb, not taken from the authors' results. In all, the sample holds 55,000 to 75,000 distinct CDR3 sequences, and almost 9.5% of those were seen once. The ten top clones hold roughly 1.2% of the sample.

Remarks on this clonotype: No antigen is known for it. A single base separates this from a much larger clone, so it may be a read error.

The CDR3 runs 12 amino acids, cysteine and phenylalanine included. CDR3 DNA only is kept here, 36 bases in frame from base 1. V gives up 2 bases and J gives up 10 bases, and the segment between their germline ends measures 11 bases. CDR1 and CDR2 are drawn from the germline V gene (reference sequence): MNHNY, SVGAGI. The study was a case-control design nested within a healthcare worker cohort in London, UK, with weekly nasopharyngeal swab PCR tests and blood sampling. Between 23 and 31 March 2020, the week of the UK lockdown, healthcare workers were enrolled and then followed up weekly for as long as 16 weeks.

The sample taken for sequencing was whole blood. The origin of this receptor is an adult who was a healthcare worker with PCR-confirmed SARS-CoV-2 infection or an uninfected control (not recorded which). Recombination joined TRBV6-6 with TRBJ1-2, and perhaps TRBD1 as D gene, on 5 matching bases. CDR3 protein: CASSYGAPDYTF. Here is the DNA: TGTGCCAGCAGTTACGGGGCGCCGGACTACACCTTC.